This record concerns one T cell receptor (beta chain) sequence. The target of this receptor is not known. The sample holds no much larger clone one base away, and base qualities are not on file. This CDR3 is also generated by other DNA sequences in the sample. This sample was taken from a study of blood T cell repertoires in COVID-19 (dated by TCRdb to 2020 to 2021). With regard to the full study: Collaborator samples came from the United States, Italy and Spain and covered acute and convalescent phases of COVID-19. The prospective study material was composed of cDNA or gDNA derived from T cells, B-cell-depleted T cells, or PBMCs. Subjects who had been exposed to COVID-19, were actively infected with it, or had recovered from it provided the deeply sampled blood TCRbeta repertoires that made up the dataset. The repertoires were made available in a free public database intended to serve as a resource for research on the immune response to SARS-CoV-2. Samples were obtained from the ongoing ImmuneRACE study (first 160 participants) and from about 1,300 subjects provided by 6 global collaborators. Sample metadata almost always included a de-identified subject ID, COVID-19 status, age in years and sex. Where available, HLA class I and class II types were obtained from metadata supplied by the sample provider rather than from assay-based typing. Study-wide findings and limitations: How much clinical and demographic metadata was included differed by source and by participant, and the metadata was provided uncurated.

Each collaborating institution followed its own protocols to collect whole blood in K2EDTA tubes. For TCRbeta analysis, collaborators shipped samples as frozen whole blood, isolated PBMCs, or DNA extracted from either of those sample types. TCRbeta CDR3 regions were amplified from genomic DNA by means of the immunoSEQ Assay, a bias-controlled multiplex PCR. Per the original workflow: The number of nucleated cells in each sample was estimated by amplification of reference gene primers within the assay. To quantify the absolute abundance of each unique TCRbeta CDR3 rearrangement, sequence reads were collapsed and filtered. Productive Simpson clonality was computed per sample as the square root of Simpson's diversity index over productive rearrangements. TCRdb took this table from immuneACCESS and kept in-frame rearrangements with V and J called. Such tables lack part of the clones; where checked against another copy, unresolved V genes explain under half of the gap, and the rest is unexplained. V, J and clone size reflect that table, while D and trimming were determined from the DNA. A total of 150,000 to 200,000 clones appear in this sample, approximately 88% of them only once. The ten largest clones take up around 4.6% of the sample.

Sequenced material: peripheral blood. This sequence was found in a human donor in a cohort sampled during active COVID-19.

The CDR3 reads as follows: CASSLSGRAPYEQYF. The DNA sequence is TGTGCCAGCAGCCTCAGCGGGAGGGCCCCTTACGAGCAGTACTTC. The chain is encoded by TRBV3-1 (or the pseudogene TRBV3-2) joined to TRBJ2-7, with 10 middle bases fitting TRBD2. The germline V gene (reference sequence) sets CDR1 to LGHDT and CDR2 to YNNKEL. After removal of 4 bases from V and 4 bases from J, the junction retains 7 bases not matched to a gene. The CDR3 measures 15 amino acids from cysteine to phenylalanine. Here the CDR3 DNA is all that survives: 45 bases in frame from base 1.